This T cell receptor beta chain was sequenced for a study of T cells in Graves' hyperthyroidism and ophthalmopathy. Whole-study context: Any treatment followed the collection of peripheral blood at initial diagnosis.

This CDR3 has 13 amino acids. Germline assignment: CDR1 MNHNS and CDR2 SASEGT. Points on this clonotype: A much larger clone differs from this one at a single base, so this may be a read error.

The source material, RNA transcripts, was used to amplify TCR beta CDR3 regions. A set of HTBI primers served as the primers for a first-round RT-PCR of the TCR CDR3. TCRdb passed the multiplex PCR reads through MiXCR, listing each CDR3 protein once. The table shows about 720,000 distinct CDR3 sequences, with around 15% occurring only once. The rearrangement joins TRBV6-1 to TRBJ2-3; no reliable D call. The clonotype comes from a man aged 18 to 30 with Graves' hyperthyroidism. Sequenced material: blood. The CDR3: CAGSEVLTDTQYF. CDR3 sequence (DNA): TGTGCCGGCAGTGAGGTGCTAACAGATACGCAGTATTTT.